These T cell receptor beta chains were read from a single sample in a study of T cell changes during pregnancy in multiple sclerosis. Measured with immunoSEQ multiplex PCR; TCRdb has only the in-frame clones, and not every one. Of tens of thousands of clones listed, roughly nine tenths were seen once; the top ten hold 0.78%. The sample was CD4+ T cells from peripheral blood mononuclear cells, taken after pregnancy. These receptors were obtained from a female donor in good health, enrolled as a control in a pregnancy study. The CDR3 runs from the conserved cysteine through the conserved F or W. Each record gives: J gene, V gene, clone size, D gene, CDR3 DNA, CDR3 protein. The D gene is left open where the match is weak. The size field is filled for only some rows; it gives once, few, many or a size class.

TRBJ1-6,TRBV4-2,once,NA,TGTGCCAGCAGCCATGGACAGCGACCCACCTATAATTCACCCCTCCACTTT,CASSHGQRPTYNSPLHF
TRBJ2-2,TRBV9,NA,NA,TGTGCCAGCAGCGTCTCTATCGGGGAGCTGTTTTTT,CASSVSIGELFF
TRBJ1-2,TRBV6-5,NA,NA,TGTGCCAGCAGTTACTCTGCCCAGGCCAACTATGGCTACACCTTC,CASSYSAQANYGYTF
TRBJ1-2,TRBV5-1,NA,TRBD1,TGCGCCAGCAGCTTGGACGGGACAGGCTCTGCCGATTATGGCTACACCTTC,CASSLDGTGSADYGYTF
TRBJ2-1,TRBV6-6,NA,TRBD2,TGTGCCAGCAGGGGGGGACTACTTGGGGAGTTCTTC,CASRGGLLGEFF
TRBJ2-1,TRBV5-5,NA,NA,TGTGCCAGCAGCTTGTGGGAGAGCTCCTACAATGAGCAGTTCTTC,CASSLWESSYNEQFF
TRBJ1-6,TRBV5-6,NA,NA,TGTGCCAGCAGCCCAAGCAGGGCCAATTCACCCCTCCACTTT,CASSPSRANSPLHF
TRBJ1-1,TRBV28,NA,NA,TGTGCCAGCAGTCCTGTACTGGGGGGCACTGAAGCTTTCTTT,CASSPVLGGTEAFF
TRBJ2-2,TRBV4-1,once,TRBD2,TGCGCCAGCAGGCGAGCGGGAGTTGGCGGGGAGCTGTTTTTT,CASRRAGVGGELFF
TRBJ2-3,TRBV9,once,NA,TGTGCCAGCAGCGTAGTTGGCGGGGGCCACACAGATACGCAGTATTTT,CASSVVGGGHTDTQYF
TRBJ2-2,TRBV2,NA,TRBD1,TGTGCCAGCAGTGAGGGACAGGGATACACCGGGGAGCTGTTTTTT,CASSEGQGYTGELFF
TRBJ2-1,TRBV5-8,NA,NA,TGTGCCAGCAGCTTCGTGGGCAGGGCGGACAATGAGCAGTTCTTC,CASSFVGRADNEQFF
TRBJ1-1,TRBV7-2,NA,NA,TGTGCCAGCAGCTTAGCCAAGAGTGTGAACACTGAAGCTTTCTTT,CASSLAKSVNTEAFF
TRBJ2-3,TRBV30,NA,NA,TGTGCCCGCACCGGGGAGTTCGGCACAGATACGCAGTATTTT,CARTGEFGTDTQYF
TRBJ2-4,TRBV2,NA,TRBD2,TGTGCCAGCAGACCTAGCGGGGGGGGGAAAAACATTCAGTACTTC,CASRPSGGGKNIQYF
TRBJ2-7,TRBV5-1,NA,TRBD2,TGCGCCAGCTCCGGGACTAGCGGGTCCTACGAGCAGTACTTC,CASSGTSGSYEQYF
TRBJ1-1,TRBV4-2,NA,NA,TGTGCCAGCAGCCAAGCTTTGGCCACTGAAGCTTTCTTT,CASSQALATEAFF
TRBJ2-5,TRBV9,NA,NA,TGTGCCAGCAGCGTGGCGGCGGGCCCCACGCAGACCCAGTACTTC,CASSVAAGPTQTQYF
TRBJ2-1,TRBV18,NA,TRBD1,TGTGCCAGCTCACCAAGGGACAGAATCTCCTACAATGAGCAGTTCTTC,CASSPRDRISYNEQFF
TRBJ2-5,TRBV11-2,NA,NA,TGTGCCAGCAGCTTAGACCCGGACCGGGGGGAGACCCAGTACTTC,CASSLDPDRGETQYF
TRBJ2-6,TRBV21-1,NA,NA,TGTGCCAGCAGCAAAGTTAAAAGAGGACAGGTCATCTCTGGGGCCAACGTCCTGACTTTC,CASSKVKRGQVISGANVLTF
TRBJ2-1,TRBV6-1,NA,TRBD2,TGTGCCAGCAGTCCGACTAGCGTGGAGGTTAAGGAGCAGTTCTTC,CASSPTSVEVKEQFF
TRBJ2-7,TRBV29-1,NA,TRBD1,TGCAGCGTTGCTCCGGGACAGGGGGCGTACGAGCAGTACTTC,CSVAPGQGAYEQYF
TRBJ2-2,TRBV4-3,NA,NA,TGCGCCAGCAGCCTAGTGGGGGCGGCCGGGGAGCTGTTTTTT,CASSLVGAAGELFF
TRBJ1-1,TRBV4-2,NA,TRBD1,TGTGCCAGCAGCCCCTCCCGGTCCACAGGGGGCTTTGGGGACACTGAAGCTTTCTTT,CASSPSRSTGGFGDTEAFF
TRBJ2-3,TRBV13,NA,TRBD2,TGTGCCAGCAGCGTACGCTTCTCTCTAGCGGGTCGTTACACAGATACGCAGTATTTT,CASSVRFSLAGRYTDTQYF
TRBJ1-4,TRBV19,NA,TRBD1,TGTGCCAGTAGTATAACCGGGACAGGGGGCGGAGGACTGTTTTTT,CASSITGTGGGGLFF
TRBJ2-7,TRBV5-1,NA,TRBD2,TGCGCCAGCAGCTTGGCCCCAGCGGGGGCCTACGAGCAGTACTTC,CASSLAPAGAYEQYF
TRBJ2-3,TRBV2,NA,NA,TGTGCCAGCTCACAGGTGGACCAGGTAGATACGCAGTATTTT,CASSQVDQVDTQYF
TRBJ2-7,TRBV12-5,NA,NA,TGTGCTAGTGGTTTGAACGCGGGGACCTTCTCCTACGAGCAGTACTTC,CASGLNAGTFSYEQYF
TRBJ1-5,TRBV6-5,NA,TRBD1,TGTGCCAGCAGTGGGGACAGGGCCCAGCCCCAGCATTTT,CASSGDRAQPQHF
TRBJ1-1,TRBV18,NA,NA,TGTGCCAGCTCACCAGGACGGTCCCGGGGGAACACTGAAGCTTTCTTT,CASSPGRSRGNTEAFF
TRBJ1-2,TRBV7-2,NA,NA,TGTGCCAGCAGCTTAAGGAAGGAGACAGGAGCTGGCTACACCTTC,CASSLRKETGAGYTF
TRBJ2-3,TRBV5-1,NA,TRBD2,TGCGCCAGCAGCTTGGCCGGGACTAGCGGGAGCTGGAGTCGAAATACGCAGTATTTT,CASSLAGTSGSWSRNTQYF
TRBJ2-3,TRBV7-3,NA,TRBD2,TGTGCCAGCAGCTTAAATGTTCTAGCGGGGGGGCCCAGGGATACGCAGTATTTT,CASSLNVLAGGPRDTQYF
TRBJ2-7,TRBV6-6,few,TRBD2,TGTGCCAGCAGTTACGGCGGGGGAACGTACGAGCAGTACTTC,CASSYGGGTYEQYF
TRBJ2-3,TRBV5-8,NA,TRBD1,TGTGCCAGCAGCTCGGGACAGGCCTTCACAGATACGCAGTATTTT,CASSSGQAFTDTQYF
TRBJ1-5,TRBV15,NA,NA,TGTGCCACCAGCAGAGGGGGCGGGGCCACGCCCCAGCATTTT,CATSRGGGATPQHF
TRBJ2-7,TRBV10-3,NA,NA,TGTGCCATCAGTCCAATGGGAGCCCCCTACGAGCAGTACTTC,CAISPMGAPYEQYF
TRBJ2-1,TRBV18,NA,TRBD2,TGTGCCAGCTCTCTTAGACCGGGACTAGCGGGAGGGCGACCCAACAATGAGCAGTTCTTC,CASSLRPGLAGGRPNNEQFF
TRBJ2-5,TRBV2,NA,NA,TGTGCCAGCAGTGAAGCCTCTGGGAGTAAGACCCAGTACTTC,CASSEASGSKTQYF
TRBJ2-2,TRBV9,NA,NA,TGTGCCAGCAGCCCCCGACTCGCTACGAACACCGGGGAGCTGTTTTTT,CASSPRLATNTGELFF
TRBJ1-5,TRBV2,once,TRBD1,TGTGCCAGCGTACGAGGGACAGGGAACAATCAGCCCCAGCATTTT,CASVRGTGNNQPQHF
TRBJ1-1,TRBV7-3,NA,TRBD1,TGTGCCAGCAGCTTAAGAAGGGGGCTGAACACTGAAGCTTTCTTT,CASSLRRGLNTEAFF
TRBJ2-3,TRBV5-1,NA,NA,TGCGCCAGCGGGACAGCGGGAGCGAACACAGATACGCAGTATTTT,CASGTAGANTDTQYF
TRBJ2-2,TRBV4-3,NA,NA,TGCGCCAGCAGCCCGGAACAGGGTACCGGGGAGCTGTTTTTT,CASSPEQGTGELFF
TRBJ1-2,TRBV6-4,NA,NA,TGTGCCAGCAGTGACTTGGGACTAGGAGGCTACACCTTC,CASSDLGLGGYTF
TRBJ2-7,TRBV7-8,NA,NA,TGTGCCAGCAGCTTAGCGCGGCCGGGTAAGACCTACGAGCAGTACTTC,CASSLARPGKTYEQYF
TRBJ2-1,TRBV9,once,TRBD2,TGTGCCAGCAGCCCCCGGACTAGCGGGGACGCCTACTACAATGAGCAGTTCTTC,CASSPRTSGDAYYNEQFF
TRBJ2-4,TRBV19,NA,NA,TGTGCCAGTAGTACCAATGACAGAGCCGCGGACATTCAGTACTTC,CASSTNDRAADIQYF